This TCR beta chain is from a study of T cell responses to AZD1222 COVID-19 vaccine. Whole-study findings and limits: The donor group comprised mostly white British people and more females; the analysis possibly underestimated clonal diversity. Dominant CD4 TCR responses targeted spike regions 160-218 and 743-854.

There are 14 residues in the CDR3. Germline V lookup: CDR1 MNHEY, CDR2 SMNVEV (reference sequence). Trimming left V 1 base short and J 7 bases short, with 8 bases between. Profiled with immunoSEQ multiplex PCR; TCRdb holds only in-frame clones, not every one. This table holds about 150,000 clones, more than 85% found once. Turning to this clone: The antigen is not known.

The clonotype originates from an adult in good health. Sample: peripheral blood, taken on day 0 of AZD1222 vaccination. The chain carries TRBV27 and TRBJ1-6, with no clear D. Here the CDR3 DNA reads TGTGCCAGCAGTTTATTTCTCGGGAATTCACCCCTCCACTTT. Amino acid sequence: CASSLFLGNSPLHF.